This T cell receptor (beta chain) was obtained from a study of radiotherapy plus CTLA-4 blockade in lung cancer. CDR1 is PRHDT, CDR2 FYEKMQ, per germline (reference sequence). V shed 4 bases and J shed 0 bases, with 4 bases lying between them. The CDR3 contains 13 residues. Assay used: immunoSEQ multiplex PCR; TCRdb lists only in-frame clones, some missing. The data contain around 72,000 clones, approximately 80% of them singletons. The receptor was derived from a human donor with non-small cell lung cancer who had a complete response to radiotherapy plus ipilimumab. The chain combines TRBV13 with TRBJ1-5; D is unresolved. Material: peripheral blood, obtained from a patient treated with radiotherapy plus ipilimumab. As DNA, the CDR3 is TGTGCCAGCAGCTCAAATAGCAATCAGCCCCAGCATTTT. It translates to CASSSNSNQPQHF. The whole variable domain, remainder taken from reference TRBV13 and TRBJ1-5, is AAGVIQSPRHLIKEKRETATLKCYPIPRHDTVYWYQQGPGQDPQFLISFYEKMQSDKGSIPDRFSAQQFSDYHSELNMSSLELGDSALYFCASSSNSNQPQHFGDGTRLSIL.